This T cell receptor (beta chain) was identified in a study of blood T cells in healthy people across ages. A second PCR, run for about 7 to 11 cycles, used a sample-barcoded 5' primer plus a J-beta primer mix. TCRdb reprocessed the 5' RACE reads with MiXCR, giving one entry per CDR3 protein. This repertoire shows fewer than 700,000 distinct CDR3 sequences, around half found once; its top ten account for about 22%. The CDR3 is 18 residues long. Germline loops: CDR1 LGHNA, CDR2 YNFKEQ. The count of this clonotype is one. The receptor comes from a man older than 75 in good health. V and J are TRBV4-2 and TRBJ2-1; TRBD2 aligns across 11 bases. The DNA end is a closer match to TRBJ2-7, so the J assignment may be wrong. The sample taken for sequencing was blood. The CDR3 DNA reads TGTGCCAGCAGCCTTCAAAATCTAGCGGGAGGTCAAGGCGATGAGCAGTACTTC. Its translation is CASSLQNLAGGQGDEQYF.